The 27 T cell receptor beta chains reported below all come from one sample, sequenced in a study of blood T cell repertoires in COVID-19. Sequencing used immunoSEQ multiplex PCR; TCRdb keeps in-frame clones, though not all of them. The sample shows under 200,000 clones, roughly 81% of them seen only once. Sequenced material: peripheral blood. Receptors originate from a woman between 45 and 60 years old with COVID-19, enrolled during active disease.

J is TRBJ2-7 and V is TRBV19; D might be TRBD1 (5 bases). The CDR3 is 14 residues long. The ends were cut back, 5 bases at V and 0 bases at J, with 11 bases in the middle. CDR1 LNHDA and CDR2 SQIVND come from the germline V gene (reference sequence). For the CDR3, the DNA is TGTGCCAGTAGTGCTCAGGGCAGCTCCTACGAGCAGTACTTC. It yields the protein CASSAQGSSYEQYF. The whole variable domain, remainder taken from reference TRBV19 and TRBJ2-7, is DGGITQSPKYLFRKEGQNVTLSCEQNLNHDAMYWYRQDPGQGLRLIYYSQIVNDFQKGDIAEGYSVSREKKESFPLTVTSAQKNPTAFYLCASSAQGSSYEQYFGPGTRLTVT.

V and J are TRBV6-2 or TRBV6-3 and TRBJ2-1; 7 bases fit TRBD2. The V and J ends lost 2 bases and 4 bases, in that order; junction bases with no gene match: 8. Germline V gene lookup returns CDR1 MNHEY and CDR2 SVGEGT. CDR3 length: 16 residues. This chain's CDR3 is CASSYAISGSYNEQFF. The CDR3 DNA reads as TGTGCCAGCAGTTACGCTATTAGCGGGTCTTACAATGAGCAGTTCTTC.

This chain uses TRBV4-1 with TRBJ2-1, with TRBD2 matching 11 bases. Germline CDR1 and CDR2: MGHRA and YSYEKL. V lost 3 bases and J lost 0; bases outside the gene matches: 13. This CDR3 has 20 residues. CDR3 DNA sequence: TGCGCCAGCAGCCAGCCAAGGCTAGCGGGGGGACCGAGCTCCTACAATGAGCAGTTCTTC. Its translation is CASSQPRLAGGPSSYNEQFF.

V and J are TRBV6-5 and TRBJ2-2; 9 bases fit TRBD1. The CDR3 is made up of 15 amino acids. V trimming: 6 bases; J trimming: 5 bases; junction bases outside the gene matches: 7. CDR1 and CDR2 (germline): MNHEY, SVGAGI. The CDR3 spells CASSPGDRETGELFF. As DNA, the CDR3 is TGTGCCAGCAGCCCCGGGGACAGGGAAACCGGGGAGCTGTTTTTT.

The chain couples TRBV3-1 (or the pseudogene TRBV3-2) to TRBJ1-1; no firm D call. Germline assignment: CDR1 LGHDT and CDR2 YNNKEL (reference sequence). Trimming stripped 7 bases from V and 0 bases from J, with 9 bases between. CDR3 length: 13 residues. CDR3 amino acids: CASKPSMNTEAFF. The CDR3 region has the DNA TGTGCCAGCAAGCCGAGCATGAACACTGAAGCTTTCTTT.

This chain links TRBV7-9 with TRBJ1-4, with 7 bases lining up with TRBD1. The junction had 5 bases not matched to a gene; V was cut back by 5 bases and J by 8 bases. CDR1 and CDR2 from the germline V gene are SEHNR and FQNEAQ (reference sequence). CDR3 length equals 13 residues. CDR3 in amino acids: CASSLLDREKLFF. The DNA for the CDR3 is TGTGCCAGCAGCCTCCTGGACAGGGAAAAACTGTTTTTT.

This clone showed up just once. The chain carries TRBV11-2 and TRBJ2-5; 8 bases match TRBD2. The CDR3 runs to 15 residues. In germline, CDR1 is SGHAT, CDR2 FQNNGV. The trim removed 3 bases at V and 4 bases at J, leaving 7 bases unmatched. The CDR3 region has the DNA TGTGCCAGCAGCTTCACCGGGACTAGTGGAGAGACCCAGTACTTC. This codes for CASSFTGTSGETQYF.

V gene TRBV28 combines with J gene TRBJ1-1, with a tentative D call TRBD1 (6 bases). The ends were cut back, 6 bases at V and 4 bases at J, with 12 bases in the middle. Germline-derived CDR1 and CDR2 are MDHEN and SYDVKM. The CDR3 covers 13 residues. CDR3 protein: CASSPGVITEAFF. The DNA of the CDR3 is TGTGCCAGCAGCCCAGGGGTTATCACTGAAGCTTTCTTT.

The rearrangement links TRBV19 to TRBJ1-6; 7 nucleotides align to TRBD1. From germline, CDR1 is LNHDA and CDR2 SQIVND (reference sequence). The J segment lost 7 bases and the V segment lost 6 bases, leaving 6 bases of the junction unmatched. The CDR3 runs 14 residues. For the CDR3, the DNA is TGTGCCAGTAGCCGTAGACAGGGAAATTCACCCCTCCACTTT. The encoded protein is CASSRRQGNSPLHF. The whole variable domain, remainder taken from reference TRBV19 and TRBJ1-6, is DGGITQSPKYLFRKEGQNVTLSCEQNLNHDAMYWYRQDPGQGLRLIYYSQIVNDFQKGDIAEGYSVSREKKESFPLTVTSAQKNPTAFYLCASSRRQGNSPLHFGNGTRLTVT.

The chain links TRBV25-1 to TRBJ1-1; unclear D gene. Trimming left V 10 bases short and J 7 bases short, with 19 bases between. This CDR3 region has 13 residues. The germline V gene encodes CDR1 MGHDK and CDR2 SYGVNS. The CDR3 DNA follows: TGTGCCAACGGCGGCAGAGCTGGTTTTGAAGCTTTCTTT. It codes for CANGGRAGFEAFF.

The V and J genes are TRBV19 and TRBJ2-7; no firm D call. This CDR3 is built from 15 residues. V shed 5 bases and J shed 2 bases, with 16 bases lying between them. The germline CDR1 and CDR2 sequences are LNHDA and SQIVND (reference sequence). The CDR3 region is CASSRLLPAPYEQYF. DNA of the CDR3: TGTGCCAGTAGTCGGTTACTTCCTGCTCCCTACGAGCAGTACTTC.

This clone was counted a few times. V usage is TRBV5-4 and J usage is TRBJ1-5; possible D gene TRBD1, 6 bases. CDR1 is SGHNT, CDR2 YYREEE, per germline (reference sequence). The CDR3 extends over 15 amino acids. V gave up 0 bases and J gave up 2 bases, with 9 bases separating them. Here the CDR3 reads CASSLGGPGNQPQHF. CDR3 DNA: TGTGCCAGCAGCTTGGGGGGGCCGGGCAATCAGCCCCAGCATTTT.

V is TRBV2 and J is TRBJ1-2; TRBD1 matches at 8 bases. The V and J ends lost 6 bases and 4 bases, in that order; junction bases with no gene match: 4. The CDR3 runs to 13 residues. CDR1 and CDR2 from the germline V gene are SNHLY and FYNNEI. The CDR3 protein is CASRIGTGYGYTF. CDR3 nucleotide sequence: TGTGCCAGCAGGATAGGGACAGGCTATGGCTACACCTTC.

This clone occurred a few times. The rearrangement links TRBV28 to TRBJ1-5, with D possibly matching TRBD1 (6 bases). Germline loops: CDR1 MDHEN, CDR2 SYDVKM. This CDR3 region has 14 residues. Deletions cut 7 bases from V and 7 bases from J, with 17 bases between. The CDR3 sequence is CASTRGGEAQPQHF. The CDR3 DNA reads TGTGCCAGCACCCGAGGGGGGGAGGCACAGCCCCAGCATTTT.

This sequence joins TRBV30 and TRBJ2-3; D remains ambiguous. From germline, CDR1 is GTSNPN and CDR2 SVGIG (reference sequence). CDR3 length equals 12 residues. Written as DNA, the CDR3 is TGTTTTGACATCGCTAGCACAGATACGCAGTATTTT. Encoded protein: CFDIASTDTQYF.

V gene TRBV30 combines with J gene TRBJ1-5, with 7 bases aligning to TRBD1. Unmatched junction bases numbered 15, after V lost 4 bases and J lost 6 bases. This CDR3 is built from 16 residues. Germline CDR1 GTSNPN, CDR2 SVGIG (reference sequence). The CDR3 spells CAWTRQGEKKGQPQHF. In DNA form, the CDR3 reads TGTGCCTGGACGAGGCAGGGGGAGAAGAAGGGTCAGCCCCAGCATTTT.

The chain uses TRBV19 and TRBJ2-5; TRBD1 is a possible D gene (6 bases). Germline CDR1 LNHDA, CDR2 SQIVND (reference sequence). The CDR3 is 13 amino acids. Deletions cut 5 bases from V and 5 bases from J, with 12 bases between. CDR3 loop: CASSQDSRETQYF. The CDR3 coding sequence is TGTGCCAGTAGTCAGGACAGCCGCGAGACCCAGTACTTC.

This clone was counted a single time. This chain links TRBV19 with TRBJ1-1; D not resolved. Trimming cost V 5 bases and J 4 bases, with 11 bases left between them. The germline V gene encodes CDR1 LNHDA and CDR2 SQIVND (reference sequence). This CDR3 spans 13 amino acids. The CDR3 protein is CASSSGFFTEAFF. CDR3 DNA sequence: TGTGCCAGTAGTTCCGGGTTTTTCACTGAAGCTTTCTTT.

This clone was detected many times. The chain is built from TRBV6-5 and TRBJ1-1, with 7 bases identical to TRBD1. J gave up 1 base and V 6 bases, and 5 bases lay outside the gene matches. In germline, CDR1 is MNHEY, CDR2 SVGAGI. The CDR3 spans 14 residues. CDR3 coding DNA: TGTGCCAGCAGAGTACGACAGGGGAACACTGAAGCTTTCTTT. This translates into CASRVRQGNTEAFF.

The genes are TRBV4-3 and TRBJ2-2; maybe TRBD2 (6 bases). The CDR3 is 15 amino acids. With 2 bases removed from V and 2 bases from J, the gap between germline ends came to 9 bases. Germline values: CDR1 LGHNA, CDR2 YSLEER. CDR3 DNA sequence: TGCGCCAGCAGCCAAAGTGGACTAAACACCGGGGAGCTGTTTTTT. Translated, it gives CASSQSGLNTGELFF.

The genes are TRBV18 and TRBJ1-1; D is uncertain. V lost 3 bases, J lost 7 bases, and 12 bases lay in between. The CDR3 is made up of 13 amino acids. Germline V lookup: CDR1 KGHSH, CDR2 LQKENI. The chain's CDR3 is CASSPRETSEAFF. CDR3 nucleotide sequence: TGTGCCAGCTCACCTCGGGAAACAAGTGAAGCTTTCTTT.

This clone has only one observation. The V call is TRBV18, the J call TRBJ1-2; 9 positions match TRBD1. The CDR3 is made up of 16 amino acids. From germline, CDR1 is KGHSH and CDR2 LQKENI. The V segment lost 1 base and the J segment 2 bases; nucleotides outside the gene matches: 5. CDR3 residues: CASSPRTGDWNYGYTF. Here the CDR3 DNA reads TGTGCCAGCTCACCACGGACAGGGGACTGGAACTATGGCTACACCTTC. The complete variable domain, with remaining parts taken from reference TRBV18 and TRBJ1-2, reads NAGVMQNPRHLVRRRGQEARLRCSPMKGHSHVYWYRQLPEEGLKFMVYLQKENIIDESGMPKERFSAEFPKEGPSILRIQQVVRGDSAAYFCASSPRTGDWNYGYTFGSGTRLTVV.

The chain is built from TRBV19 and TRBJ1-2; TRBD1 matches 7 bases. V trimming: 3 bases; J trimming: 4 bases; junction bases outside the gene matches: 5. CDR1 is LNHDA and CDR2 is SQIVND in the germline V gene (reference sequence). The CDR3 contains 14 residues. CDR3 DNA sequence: TGTGCCAGTAGTATCGATCAGGGGGGCTATGGCTACACCTTC. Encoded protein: CASSIDQGGYGYTF.

This chain's CDR3 is CASSTSTGNGNTIYF. The DNA for the CDR3 is TGTGCCAGCAGCACCTCGACAGGGAACGGAAACACCATATATTTT. This chain uses TRBV11-3 with TRBJ1-3; 7 bases match TRBD1. The CDR3 length is 15 residues. With V trimmed by 5 bases and J by 4 bases, 8 bases remained unmatched. Germline V CDR1 and CDR2: SGHNT, YENEEA. The full variable domain, rest sourced from reference TRBV11-3 and TRBJ1-3, is EAGVVQSPRYKIIEKKQPVAFWCNPISGHNTLYWYLQNLGQGPELLIRYENEEAVDDSQLPKDRFSAERLKGVDSTLKIQPAELGDSAVYLCASSTSTGNGNTIYFGEGSWLTVV.

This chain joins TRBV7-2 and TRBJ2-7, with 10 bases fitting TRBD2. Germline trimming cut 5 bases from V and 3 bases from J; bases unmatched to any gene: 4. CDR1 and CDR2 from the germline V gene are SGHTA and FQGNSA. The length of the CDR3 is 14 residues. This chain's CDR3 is CASSRTSGDYEQYF. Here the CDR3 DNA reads TGTGCCAGCAGCAGAACTAGCGGGGACTACGAGCAGTACTTC.

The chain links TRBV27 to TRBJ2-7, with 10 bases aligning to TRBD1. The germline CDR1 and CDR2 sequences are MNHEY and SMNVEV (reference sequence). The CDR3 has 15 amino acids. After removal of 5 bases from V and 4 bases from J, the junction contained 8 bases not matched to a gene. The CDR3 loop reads CASSRQTGGRYEQYF. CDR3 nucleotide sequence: TGTGCCAGCAGTCGCCAGACAGGGGGCCGGTACGAGCAGTACTTC.

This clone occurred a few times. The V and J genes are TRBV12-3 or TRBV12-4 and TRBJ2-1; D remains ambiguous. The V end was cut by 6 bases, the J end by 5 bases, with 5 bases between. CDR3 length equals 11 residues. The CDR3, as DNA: TGTGCCAGCAGGCGAAACAATGAGCAGTTCTTC. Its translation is CASRRNNEQFF.